This T cell receptor (beta chain) was observed in a study of neurological immune-mediated disorders. 5'RACE with 10-nucleotide random UMIs produced the cDNA. From the 5' RACE reads, TCRdb called clonotypes with MiXCR, one entry per CDR3 protein. Of around 97,000 distinct CDR3 sequences in the sample, 11% were seen once. Notes on the study in general: Because no CDR3 amino acid sequences were shared across subjects by expanded clones, private repertoires were suggested in all groups.

V shed 8 bases and J shed 1 base, with 8 bases lying between them. CDR3 length: 11 amino acids. The V gene's germline CDR1 is SQVTM and CDR2 ANQGSEA. Time point: longitudinal time-point 3. 2 million unsorted PBMCs were stored in RNAlater at -80 °C before RNA extraction. This clonotype was seen ten or more times. The target antigen is unknown. The material sequenced was PBMCs. This receptor was identified in a female donor with HTLV-1-associated myelopathy (HAM/TSP). V gene TRBV29-1 combines with J gene TRBJ1-1, with D unresolved. The CDR3 DNA reads as TGCAGCTGTCATGGGAACACTGAAGCTTTCTTT. Protein product: CSCHGNTEAFF.